These T cell receptor beta chains were read from a single sample in a study of T cells in Graves' hyperthyroidism and ophthalmopathy. Using its own MiXCR run on the multiplex PCR reads, TCRdb lists one record per CDR3 protein. Among 250,000 to 300,000 distinct CDR3 sequences listed, roughly 15% were seen once. Sample: blood. The receptors come from a woman aged 40 to 50 with Graves' hyperthyroidism. Both conserved end residues are part of each CDR3. D genes are given only for firm matches. A clone size is listed for some rows: how often the clone was seen (once, few, many), or a class if it is expanded.

J gene: TRBJ1-5; D gene: -; CDR3 length: 15; V gene: TRBV6-5; clone size: many; CDR3 protein: CASSYSEARGQPQHF; CDR3 DNA: TGTGCCAGCAGTTACTCAGAGGCGCGGGGTCAGCCCCAGCATTTT
J gene: TRBJ2-5; D gene: -; CDR3 length: 12; V gene: TRBV7-6; clone size: -; CDR3 protein: CASSSGIETQYF; CDR3 DNA: TGTGCCAGCAGTTCGGGGATTGAGACCCAGTACTTC
J gene: TRBJ2-5; D gene: TRBD2; CDR3 length: 13; V gene: TRBV7-9; clone size: -; CDR3 protein: CASSLAGTSGIYF; CDR3 DNA: TGTGCCAGCAGCTTGGCCGGGACTAGCGGGATATACTTC
J gene: TRBJ1-5; D gene: -; CDR3 length: 17; V gene: TRBV6-5; clone size: many; CDR3 protein: CASSYSPIPTSNQPQHF; CDR3 DNA: TGTGCCAGCAGTTACTCCCCCATTCCAACAAGCAATCAGCCCCAGCATTTT
J gene: TRBJ2-7; D gene: -; CDR3 length: 13; V gene: TRBV29-1; clone size: many; CDR3 protein: CSVDIQDAREQYF; CDR3 DNA: TGCAGCGTTGACATTCAGGATGCGAGAGAGCAGTACTTC
J gene: TRBJ2-2; D gene: TRBD2; CDR3 length: 15; V gene: TRBV20-1; clone size: few; CDR3 protein: CSARDILAGAGELFF; CDR3 DNA: TGCAGTGCTAGAGATATCCTAGCGGGAGCCGGGGAGCTGTTTTTT
J gene: TRBJ2-3; D gene: -; CDR3 length: 17; V gene: TRBV7-9; clone size: many; CDR3 protein: CASSLAYRTASTDTQYF; CDR3 DNA: TGTGCCAGCAGCTTAGCGTATCGGACAGCTAGCACAGATACGCAGTATTTT
J gene: TRBJ2-2; D gene: -; CDR3 length: 15; V gene: TRBV6-1; clone size: many; CDR3 protein: CASSEDTGNWGELFF; CDR3 DNA: TGTGCCAGCAGTGAAGATACAGGGAATTGGGGGGAGCTGTTTTTT
J gene: TRBJ1-2; D gene: TRBD1; CDR3 length: 16; V gene: TRBV12-3/TRBV12-4; clone size: many; CDR3 protein: CASIPGTGKSVGGYTF; CDR3 DNA: TGTGCCAGCATCCCTGGGACAGGGAAGTCTGTTGGCGGCTACACCTTC
J gene: TRBJ2-2; D gene: TRBD2; CDR3 length: 18; V gene: TRBV9; clone size: few; CDR3 protein: CASSVGLAGTANTGELFF; CDR3 DNA: TGTGCCAGCAGCGTCGGACTAGCGGGAACCGCGAACACCGGGGAGCTGTTTTTT
J gene: TRBJ2-7; D gene: TRBD2; CDR3 length: 16; V gene: TRBV19; clone size: -; CDR3 protein: CASSISWTSGSYEQYF; CDR3 DNA: TGTGCCAGTAGTATAAGTTGGACTAGCGGTTCCTACGAGCAGTACTTC
J gene: TRBJ1-1; D gene: -; CDR3 length: 14; V gene: TRBV15; clone size: -; CDR3 protein: CATSSFEGEDEAFF; CDR3 DNA: TGTGCCACCAGCAGTTTTGAGGGAGAGGATGAGGCTTTCTTT
J gene: TRBJ2-4; D gene: -; CDR3 length: 14; V gene: TRBV5-6; clone size: -; CDR3 protein: CASSRTALQNIQYF; CDR3 DNA: TGTGCCAGCAGCAGGACAGCTCTACAAAACATTCAGTACTTC
J gene: TRBJ1-1; D gene: TRBD1; CDR3 length: 13; V gene: TRBV19; clone size: few; CDR3 protein: CASSKNRGTEAFF; CDR3 DNA: TGTGCCAGTAGTAAAAACAGGGGCACTGAAGCTTTCTTT
J gene: TRBJ2-1; D gene: -; CDR3 length: 15; V gene: TRBV28; clone size: many; CDR3 protein: CASSFSKESYNEQFF; CDR3 DNA: TGTGCCAGCAGTTTCAGTAAGGAATCCTACAATGAGCAGTTCTTC
J gene: TRBJ2-3; D gene: -; CDR3 length: 14; V gene: TRBV4-2; clone size: once; CDR3 protein: CASSQSEFSDTQYF; CDR3 DNA: TGTGCCAGCAGCCAATCAGAGTTCTCAGATACGCAGTATTTT
J gene: TRBJ1-1; D gene: TRBD1; CDR3 length: 14; V gene: TRBV29-1; clone size: many; CDR3 protein: CSVEDPNRGGGAFF; CDR3 DNA: TGCAGCGTTGAAGATCCGAACAGGGGGGGTGGTGCTTTCTTT
J gene: TRBJ1-1; D gene: -; CDR3 length: 13; V gene: TRBV6-1; clone size: -; CDR3 protein: CASSLTANLEAFF; CDR3 DNA: TGTGCCAGCAGTCTAACAGCCAACCTTGAAGCTTTCTTT
J gene: TRBJ2-1; D gene: TRBD2; CDR3 length: 15; V gene: TRBV10-3; clone size: -; CDR3 protein: CAISKVAGDSNEQFF; CDR3 DNA: TGTGCCATCAGTAAAGTAGCGGGAGATAGCAATGAGCAGTTCTTC
J gene: TRBJ2-1; D gene: -; CDR3 length: 13; V gene: TRBV12-3/TRBV12-4; clone size: many; CDR3 protein: CASRDGTYNEQFF; CDR3 DNA: TGTGCCAGCAGGGATGGGACATACAATGAGCAGTTCTTC
J gene: TRBJ2-1; D gene: TRBD2; CDR3 length: 16; V gene: TRBV10-2; clone size: -; CDR3 protein: CASSDQGLAGDNEQFF; CDR3 DNA: TGCGCCAGCAGTGATCAAGGACTAGCGGGAGACAATGAGCAGTTCTTC
J gene: TRBJ2-7; D gene: -; CDR3 length: 15; V gene: TRBV28; clone size: many; CDR3 protein: CASSSGTFSSYEQYF; CDR3 DNA: TGTGCCAGCAGTTCCGGGACTTTTAGCTCCTACGAGCAGTACTTC
J gene: TRBJ2-7; D gene: -; CDR3 length: 15; V gene: TRBV6-6; clone size: -; CDR3 protein: CASSYSTTGTYEQYF; CDR3 DNA: TGTGCCAGCAGTTACTCGACTACGGGAACCTACGAGCAGTACTTC
J gene: TRBJ2-5; D gene: TRBD1; CDR3 length: 16; V gene: TRBV7-9; clone size: -; CDR3 protein: CASSSTVDRGRQTQYF; CDR3 DNA: TGTGCCAGCAGCTCAACCGTCGACAGGGGGCGACAGACCCAGTACTTC
J gene: TRBJ1-2; D gene: -; CDR3 length: 13; V gene: TRBV6-5; clone size: -; CDR3 protein: CASSSPVNCGYTF; CDR3 DNA: TGTGCCAGCAGTTCGCCGGTTAACTGTGGCTACACCTTC
J gene: TRBJ2-3; D gene: -; CDR3 length: 15; V gene: TRBV20-1; clone size: many; CDR3 protein: CSAAPLPSSTDTQYF; CDR3 DNA: TGCAGTGCCGCCCCTCTGCCGTCTAGCACAGATACGCAGTATTTT